This T cell receptor beta chain originates from a study of cytomegalovirus exposure and HLA in healthy donors. Whole-study context: Within an early data release were around 80 million unique TCRs drawn from HLA-typed donors. Study-wide points: Listed as cytomegalovirus-associated were 164 TCR beta chains. DRB1 had the most TCR associations and HLA-C the fewest, a later analysis found, with rates varying by HLA locus. Accurate predictions that matched the HLA-A and HLA-B alleles of most subjects were reportedly made from TCR beta sequences.

The CDR3 totals 17 residues. Germline assignment: CDR1 SGHDT and CDR2 YYEEEE. Trimming cost V 4 bases and J 1 base, with 19 bases left between them. The PCR used 60 Vbeta and 13 Jbeta primers. Produced via immunoSEQ multiplex PCR; TCRdb's table is partial and in-frame only. Of approximately 270,000 clones listed, approximately 80% are singletons. With regard to this clone: Its antigen is not identified.

The receptor comes from a girl between 2 and 10 years old in good health and CMV-seronegative. J is TRBJ2-3 and V is TRBV5-6; possible D gene TRBD2, 5 bases. The sequenced sample consisted of PBMCs. For the CDR3, the DNA is TGTGCCAGCAGCCCCCTGTGGCAGGTGGAGGGCACAGATACGCAGTATTTT. This gives the protein CASSPLWQVEGTDTQYF.